Here is one T cell receptor beta chain with its context. Its specificity is unknown. The data originate from a study of Tregs in tolerant kidney transplant recipients. Notes on the study in general: Validation in larger populations is needed because few patients were studied.

Profiled with immunoSEQ multiplex PCR; TCRdb holds only in-frame clones, not every one. This table holds about 240,000 clones, about 86% found once. The CDR3 sequence is 15 residues long. Germline V gene lookup returns CDR1 SEHNR and CDR2 FQNEAQ (reference sequence). With V trimmed by 5 bases and J by 6 bases, 7 bases remained unmatched. The chain has TRBV7-9 and TRBJ2-1; TRBD2 aligns across 10 bases. Material: CD4+ T cells from blood. The receptor's source is a human donor in good health. The CDR3, as DNA: TGTGCCAGCAGCCATTCTAGCGGGGGCACCAATGAGCAGTTCTTC. It encodes CASSHSSGGTNEQFF.